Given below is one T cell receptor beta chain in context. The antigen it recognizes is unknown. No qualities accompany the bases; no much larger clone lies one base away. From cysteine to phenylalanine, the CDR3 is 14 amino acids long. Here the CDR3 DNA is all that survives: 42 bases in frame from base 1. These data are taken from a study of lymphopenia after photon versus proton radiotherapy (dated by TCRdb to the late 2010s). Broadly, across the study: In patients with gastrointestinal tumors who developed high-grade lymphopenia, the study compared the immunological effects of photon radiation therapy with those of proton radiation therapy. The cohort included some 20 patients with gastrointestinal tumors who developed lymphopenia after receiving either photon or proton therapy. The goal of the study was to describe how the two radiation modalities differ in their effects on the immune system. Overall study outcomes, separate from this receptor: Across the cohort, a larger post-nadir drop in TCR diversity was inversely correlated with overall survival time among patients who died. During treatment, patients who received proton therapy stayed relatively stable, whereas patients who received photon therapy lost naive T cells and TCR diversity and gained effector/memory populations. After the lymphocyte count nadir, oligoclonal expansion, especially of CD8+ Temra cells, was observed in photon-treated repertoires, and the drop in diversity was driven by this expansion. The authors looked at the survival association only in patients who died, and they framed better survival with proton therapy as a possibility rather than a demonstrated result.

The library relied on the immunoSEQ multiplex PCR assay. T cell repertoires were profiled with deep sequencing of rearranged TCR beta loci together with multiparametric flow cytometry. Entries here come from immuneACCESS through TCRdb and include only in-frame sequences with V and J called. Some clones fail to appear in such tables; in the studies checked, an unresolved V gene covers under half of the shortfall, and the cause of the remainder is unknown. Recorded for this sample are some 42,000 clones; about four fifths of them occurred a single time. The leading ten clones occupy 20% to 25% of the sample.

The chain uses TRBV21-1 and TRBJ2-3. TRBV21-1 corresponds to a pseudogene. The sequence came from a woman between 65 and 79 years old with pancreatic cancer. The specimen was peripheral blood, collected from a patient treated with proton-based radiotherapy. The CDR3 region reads CASSNVDSTDTQYF. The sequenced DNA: TGTGCCAGCAGCAATGTGGACAGCACAGATACGCAGTATTTT.